These T cell receptor beta chains were read from a single sample in a study of blood T cell repertoires in COVID-19. Here immunoSEQ multiplex PCR was the method, and the copy in TCRdb shows in-frame clones only, minus some. This table holds approximately 61,000 clones, 70% to 90% found once. The sample comprised peripheral blood. Receptor source: a human donor in a cohort sampled during active COVID-19. The CDR3 runs from the conserved cysteine through the conserved F or W. D genes are given only for firm matches. Size is stated for part of the rows, as once, few or many counts, or as a class when the clone is expanded.

V: TRBV4-3
size: .
D: .
J: TRBJ1-1
DNA: TGCGCCAGCAGCCCGCACCGGGTGAACACTGAAGCTTTCTTT
CDR3: CASSPHRVNTEAFF

V: TRBV19
size: .
D: TRBD2
J: TRBJ2-5
DNA: TGTGCCAGTAGTCCGCTAGCGGGAGGAACGCGGGAGACCCAGTACTTC
CDR3: CASSPLAGGTRETQYF

V: TRBV4-2
size: once
D: .
J: TRBJ2-1
DNA: TGTGCCAGCAGCCAAGGATGGAGTAGCTCCTACAATGAGCAGTTCTTC
CDR3: CASSQGWSSSYNEQFF

V: TRBV6-5
size: once
D: TRBD1
J: TRBJ2-3
DNA: TGTGCCAGCACCCCCCAGGGGGCTATGGATACGCAGTATTTT
CDR3: CASTPQGAMDTQYF

V: TRBV7-6
size: .
D: .
J: TRBJ1-1
DNA: TGTGCCAGCAGCAGTCAGGGCATGAACACTGAAGCTTTCTTT
CDR3: CASSSQGMNTEAFF

V: TRBV5-1
size: .
D: TRBD2
J: TRBJ2-7
DNA: TGCGCCAGCAGCTTGGCCCCAAGCGGGGGGCTTGAAGAGCAGTACTTC
CDR3: CASSLAPSGGLEEQYF

V: TRBV5-4
size: .
D: TRBD2
J: TRBJ2-1
DNA: TGTGCCAGCAGCTCGACTAGCCCTGAGCAGTTCTTC
CDR3: CASSSTSPEQFF

V: TRBV5-4
size: .
D: TRBD1
J: TRBJ2-5
DNA: TGTGCCAGCAGCCCCGTCGCAGGGGGTGAGACCCAGTACTTC
CDR3: CASSPVAGGETQYF

V: TRBV7-6
size: .
D: .
J: TRBJ1-4
DNA: TGTGCCAGCAGCTCCTATAATACCGGGGACTCTAATGAAAAACTGTTTTTT
CDR3: CASSSYNTGDSNEKLFF

V: TRBV5-3
size: .
D: TRBD2
J: TRBJ2-7
DNA: TGTGCCAGAAGTCCTAGCGGGAGAATCCACGAGCAGTACTTC
CDR3: CARSPSGRIHEQYF

V: TRBV18
size: once
D: TRBD2
J: TRBJ2-1
DNA: TGTGCCAGCTCACCAATCGGGCTAGCGGGAGGAATGTATGAGCAGTTCTTC
CDR3: CASSPIGLAGGMYEQFF

V: TRBV21-1
size: .
D: .
J: TRBJ1-1
DNA: TGTGCCAGCAGCAAGGGGCGCGGATTTGGTGAAGCTTTCTTT
CDR3: CASSKGRGFGEAFF

V: TRBV19
size: .
D: .
J: TRBJ1-4
DNA: TGTGCCAGTAGTATGAGGCAGTCTGAAAAACTGTTTTTT
CDR3: CASSMRQSEKLFF

V: TRBV4-1
size: .
D: .
J: TRBJ2-7
DNA: TGCGCCAGCAGCCAAAATACAGGGATCTACGAGCAGTACTTC
CDR3: CASSQNTGIYEQYF

V: TRBV28
size: medium-sized
D: .
J: TRBJ1-2
DNA: TGTGCCAGCATGAGTACCTATGGCTACACCTTC
CDR3: CASMSTYGYTF

V: TRBV28
size: .
D: .
J: TRBJ1-1
DNA: TGTGCCAGCAGACAACAGGTGAACACTGAAGCTTTCTTT
CDR3: CASRQQVNTEAFF

V: TRBV28
size: .
D: TRBD1
J: TRBJ1-2
DNA: TGTGCCAGCATCAAGGGACAGGGGAATCGAGGCTACACCTTC
CDR3: CASIKGQGNRGYTF

V: TRBV30
size: .
D: .
J: TRBJ2-3
DNA: TGTGCCTGGAATCCTTCTAGCACAGATACGCAGTATTTT
CDR3: CAWNPSSTDTQYF

V: TRBV18
size: .
D: .
J: TRBJ1-1
DNA: TGTGCCAGCTCTCAGGGACTCTTGAGGCCGAACTCTGAAGCTTTCTTT
CDR3: CASSQGLLRPNSEAFF

V: TRBV2
size: .
D: TRBD1
J: TRBJ2-7
DNA: TGTGCCAGCAGCTTACAGGGGAACTCAGGAGAGCAGTACTTC
CDR3: CASSLQGNSGEQYF

V: TRBV5-4
size: .
D: TRBD2
J: TRBJ2-3
DNA: TGTGCCAGCAGCCCGCCTGGACTAGCGGGATCAGATACGCAGTATTTT
CDR3: CASSPPGLAGSDTQYF

V: TRBV28
size: .
D: .
J: TRBJ2-7
DNA: TGTGCCAGCAGTTCCCCAGGGGAGCAGTACTTC
CDR3: CASSSPGEQYF

V: TRBV3-1/TRBV3-2
size: .
D: TRBD2
J: TRBJ2-7
DNA: TGTGCCAGCAGCCCCAAGATCGGGACTAGGACCTACGAGCAGTACTTC
CDR3: CASSPKIGTRTYEQYF

V: TRBV2
size: .
D: .
J: TRBJ1-6
DNA: TGTGCCAGCAGTGAAGAAGCAGGCTTCTATAATTCACCCCTCCACTTT
CDR3: CASSEEAGFYNSPLHF

V: TRBV28
size: .
D: TRBD1
J: TRBJ1-2
DNA: TGTGCCAGCAGTTTCACTGGACAGGGGGACTATGGCTACACCTTC
CDR3: CASSFTGQGDYGYTF

V: TRBV19
size: .
D: .
J: TRBJ1-4
DNA: TGTGCCAGTAGTAGAATTAGGCGAGGTGAAAAACTGTTTTTT
CDR3: CASSRIRRGEKLFF

V: TRBV6-5
size: .
D: .
J: TRBJ2-6
DNA: TGTGCCAGCAGTCTACAGGGATCTGGGGCCAACGTCCTGACTTTC
CDR3: CASSLQGSGANVLTF

V: TRBV28
size: .
D: TRBD1
J: TRBJ1-4
DNA: TGTGCCAGCAGTTTTGACAGGGGAAAACTGTTTTTT
CDR3: CASSFDRGKLFF

V: TRBV5-1
size: .
D: .
J: TRBJ1-2
DNA: TGCGCCAGCAGCTCAAGGGACATTTCGACTCGAGGCTATGGCTACACCTTC
CDR3: CASSSRDISTRGYGYTF

V: TRBV7-2
size: .
D: .
J: TRBJ1-1
DNA: TGTGCCAGCAGCCAAACGGGACATCTGAACACTGAAGCTTTCTTT
CDR3: CASSQTGHLNTEAFF

V: TRBV10-1
size: .
D: TRBD1
J: TRBJ2-4
DNA: TGCGCCAGCAGTGAACAGGGGGCTGGCAAAAACATTCAGTACTTC
CDR3: CASSEQGAGKNIQYF

V: TRBV2
size: .
D: .
J: TRBJ1-5
DNA: TGTGCCAGCAGTGAAGCGTGGGCGGGGAATCAGCCCCAGCATTTT
CDR3: CASSEAWAGNQPQHF

V: TRBV7-9
size: .
D: .
J: TRBJ1-2
DNA: TGTGCCAGCAGCTTGATCAGGGGAGGGTTAGGCTACACCTTC
CDR3: CASSLIRGGLGYTF

V: TRBV5-4
size: .
D: .
J: TRBJ2-7
DNA: TGTGCCAGCTCGGCAGGAAGGTACGAGCAGTACTTC
CDR3: CASSAGRYEQYF

V: TRBV11-3
size: once
D: TRBD2
J: TRBJ2-1
DNA: TGTGCCAGCAGCTCTATAGCGGGAGGACCCTACAATGAGCAGTTCTTC
CDR3: CASSSIAGGPYNEQFF

V: TRBV6-2/TRBV6-3
size: .
D: TRBD1
J: TRBJ2-1
DNA: TGTGCCAGCAGTTATTACCGACAGGGCCACAATGAGCAGTTCTTC
CDR3: CASSYYRQGHNEQFF

V: TRBV6-2/TRBV6-3
size: few
D: .
J: TRBJ1-3
DNA: TGTGCCAGCAGTTCAGGGCTGACCGGAAACACCATATATTTT
CDR3: CASSSGLTGNTIYF

V: TRBV10-1
size: .
D: .
J: TRBJ2-7
DNA: TGCGCCAGCAGTAGGGGACAAGCCGGCTCCTACGAGCAGTACTTC
CDR3: CASSRGQAGSYEQYF

V: TRBV27
size: .
D: .
J: TRBJ2-6
DNA: TGTGCCAGCAGTTTTGGCCCTGGGGCCAACGTCCTGACTTTC
CDR3: CASSFGPGANVLTF

V: TRBV7-2
size: .
D: .
J: TRBJ1-1
DNA: TGTGCCAGCAGCTCCTACGCGACTGAAGCTTTCTTT
CDR3: CASSSYATEAFF

V: TRBV6-5
size: .
D: .
J: TRBJ1-4
DNA: TGTGCCAGCAGTTACTCGGGGCAGACTAATGAAAAACTGTTTTTT
CDR3: CASSYSGQTNEKLFF

V: TRBV27
size: .
D: .
J: TRBJ2-7
DNA: TGTGCCAGCAGTCCGGAGCCGAGATCCTACGAGCAGTACTTC
CDR3: CASSPEPRSYEQYF

V: TRBV7-3
size: .
D: TRBD1
J: TRBJ2-5
DNA: TGTGCCAGCAGCTCAACAGGGGCGGTACGAGAGACCCAGTACTTC
CDR3: CASSSTGAVRETQYF

V: TRBV11-2
size: .
D: TRBD2
J: TRBJ2-1
DNA: TGTGCCAGCAGCACCAGAGGGGCTAGCGGCGACGAGCAGTTCTTC
CDR3: CASSTRGASGDEQFF

V: TRBV7-9
size: .
D: .
J: TRBJ2-7
DNA: TGTGCCAGCAGCCAGGGGCGAACCTCCTACGAGCAGTACTTC
CDR3: CASSQGRTSYEQYF

V: TRBV7-2
size: .
D: TRBD2
J: TRBJ2-1
DNA: TGTGCCAGCAGCCCGACTAGCGGGAACAATGAGCAGTTCTTC
CDR3: CASSPTSGNNEQFF

V: TRBV6-2/TRBV6-3
size: .
D: .
J: TRBJ1-2
DNA: TGTGCCAGCAGTTACTCGATCCCAGGCAACTATGGCTACACCTTC
CDR3: CASSYSIPGNYGYTF

V: TRBV6-5
size: .
D: TRBD2
J: TRBJ2-5
DNA: TGTGCCAGCACCTCATCACTAGCGGGAGTAGAGACCCAGTACTTC
CDR3: CASTSSLAGVETQYF

V: TRBV4-2
size: few
D: .
J: TRBJ1-1
DNA: TGTGCCAGCAGCCAAGATTTTGGGGGGGACACTGAAGCTTTCTTT
CDR3: CASSQDFGGDTEAFF

V: TRBV29-1
size: .
D: TRBD1
J: TRBJ2-2
DNA: TGCAGCGTTTGGACAGGGGATCTCACCGGGGAGCTGTTTTTT
CDR3: CSVWTGDLTGELFF

V: TRBV28
size: .
D: TRBD2
J: TRBJ2-1
DNA: TGTGCCAGCAGCCTACTAGCGCGTGAGCAGTTCTTC
CDR3: CASSLLAREQFF

V: TRBV5-5
size: .
D: .
J: TRBJ1-4
DNA: TGTGCCAGCAGCTTGATTCCAGCAACTAATGAAAAACTGTTTTTT
CDR3: CASSLIPATNEKLFF

V: TRBV24-1
size: .
D: .
J: TRBJ2-3
DNA: TGTGCCACCAGTGATTCCTCCTCCACAGATACGCAGTATTTT
CDR3: CATSDSSSTDTQYF

V: TRBV7-9
size: .
D: TRBD2
J: TRBJ2-2
DNA: TGTGCCAGCAGCGGAGGACTAGCGGGGGGACACACCGGGGAGCTGTTTTTT
CDR3: CASSGGLAGGHTGELFF

V: TRBV28
size: few
D: TRBD2
J: TRBJ2-2
DNA: TGTGCCAGCAGTCCGACTAGCGCAGACACCGGGGAGCTGTTTTTT
CDR3: CASSPTSADTGELFF

V: TRBV7-8
size: .
D: .
J: TRBJ1-4
DNA: TGTGCCAGCAGCCCCCGGGCCCAGGGTAGGGGTTTTGAGGCGTACGAAAAACTGTTTTTT
CDR3: CASSPRAQGRGFEAYEKLFF

V: TRBV7-6
size: .
D: TRBD2
J: TRBJ2-3
DNA: TGTGCCAGCAGCTTCAAACTAGCGGGAGGGAGAGATACGCAGTATTTT
CDR3: CASSFKLAGGRDTQYF